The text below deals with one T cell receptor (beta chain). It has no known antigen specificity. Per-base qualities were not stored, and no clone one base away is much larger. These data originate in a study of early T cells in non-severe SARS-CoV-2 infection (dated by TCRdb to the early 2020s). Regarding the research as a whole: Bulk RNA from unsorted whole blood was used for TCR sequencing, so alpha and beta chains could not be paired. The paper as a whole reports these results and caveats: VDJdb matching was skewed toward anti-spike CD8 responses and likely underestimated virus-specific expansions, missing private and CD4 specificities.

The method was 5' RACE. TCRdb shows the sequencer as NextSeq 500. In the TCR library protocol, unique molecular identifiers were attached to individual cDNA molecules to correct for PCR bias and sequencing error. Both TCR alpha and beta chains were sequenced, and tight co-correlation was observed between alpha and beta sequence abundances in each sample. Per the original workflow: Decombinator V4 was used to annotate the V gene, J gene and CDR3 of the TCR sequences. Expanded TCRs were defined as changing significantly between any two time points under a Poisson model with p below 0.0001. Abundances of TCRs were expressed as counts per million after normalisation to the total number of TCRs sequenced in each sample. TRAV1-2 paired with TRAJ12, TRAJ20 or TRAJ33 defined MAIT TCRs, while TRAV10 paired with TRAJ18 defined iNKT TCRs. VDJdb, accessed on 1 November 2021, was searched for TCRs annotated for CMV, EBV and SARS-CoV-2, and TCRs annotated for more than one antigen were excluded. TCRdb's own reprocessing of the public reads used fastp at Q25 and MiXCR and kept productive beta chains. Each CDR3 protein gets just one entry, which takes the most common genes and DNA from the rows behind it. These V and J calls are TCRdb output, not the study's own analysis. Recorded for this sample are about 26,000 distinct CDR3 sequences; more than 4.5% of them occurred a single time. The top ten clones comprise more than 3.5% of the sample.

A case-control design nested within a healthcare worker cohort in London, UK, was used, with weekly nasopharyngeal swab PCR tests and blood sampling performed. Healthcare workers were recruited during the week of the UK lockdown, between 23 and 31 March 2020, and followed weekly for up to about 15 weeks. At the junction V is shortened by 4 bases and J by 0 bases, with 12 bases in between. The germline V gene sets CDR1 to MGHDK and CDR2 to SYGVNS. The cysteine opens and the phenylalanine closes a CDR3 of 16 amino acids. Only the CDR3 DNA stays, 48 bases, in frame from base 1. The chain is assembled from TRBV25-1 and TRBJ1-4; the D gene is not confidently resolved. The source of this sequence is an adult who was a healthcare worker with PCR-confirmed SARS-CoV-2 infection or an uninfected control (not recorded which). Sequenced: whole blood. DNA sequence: TGTGCCAGCAGTGTAGGCCTTTCTGCAACTAATGAAAAACTGTTTTTT. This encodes CASSVGLSATNEKLFF.